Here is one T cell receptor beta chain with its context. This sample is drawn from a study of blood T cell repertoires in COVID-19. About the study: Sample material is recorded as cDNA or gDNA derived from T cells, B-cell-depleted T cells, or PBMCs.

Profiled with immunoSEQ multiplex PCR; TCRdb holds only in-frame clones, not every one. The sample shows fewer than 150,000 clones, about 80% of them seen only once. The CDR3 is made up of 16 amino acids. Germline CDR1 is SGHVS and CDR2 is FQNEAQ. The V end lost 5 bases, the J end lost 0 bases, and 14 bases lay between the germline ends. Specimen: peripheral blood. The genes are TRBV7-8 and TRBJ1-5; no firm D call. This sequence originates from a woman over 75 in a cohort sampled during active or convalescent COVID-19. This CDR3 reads CASSAHRPYSNQPQHF. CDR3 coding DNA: TGTGCCAGCAGCGCTCACAGACCTTATAGCAATCAGCCCCAGCATTTT.